Listed below are T cell receptor beta chains from one sample, sequenced in a study of blood T cells in healthy people across ages. TCRdb passed the 5' RACE reads through MiXCR, listing each CDR3 protein once. The sample lists around 2 million distinct CDR3 sequences, approximately 40% occurring once. The sample comprised blood. All receptors derive from a human donor in good health. Both conserved end residues are part of each CDR3. Each record gives: V gene, D gene, J gene, clone size, CDR3 protein, CDR3 DNA. The D gene is left open where the match is weak. Clone sizes are given selectively: once, few, many, or a class where the clone is expanded.

v_call: TRBV18; d_call: TRBD1; j_call: TRBJ2-1; clone_size: few; cdr3_aa: CASSPPLGQGPSSYNEQFF; cdr3_nt: TGTGCCAGCTCACCACCCTTGGGACAGGGACCAAGCTCCTACAATGAGCAGTTCTTC
v_call: TRBV7-9; d_call: .; j_call: TRBJ1-2; clone_size: .; cdr3_aa: CASSLGPVSDYGYTF; cdr3_nt: TGTGCCAGCAGCTTGGGACCTGTGAGCGACTATGGCTACACCTTC
v_call: TRBV7-2; d_call: TRBD2; j_call: TRBJ2-5; clone_size: few; cdr3_aa: CASSLVAGRGETQYF; cdr3_nt: TGTGCCAGCAGCTTAGTAGCGGGGAGGGGGGAGACCCAGTACTTC
v_call: TRBV20-1; d_call: .; j_call: TRBJ1-1; clone_size: .; cdr3_aa: CSARDPQRSEAFF; cdr3_nt: TGCAGTGCTAGAGATCCCCAACGGAGTGAAGCTTTCTTT
v_call: TRBV7-9; d_call: .; j_call: TRBJ1-1; clone_size: .; cdr3_aa: CASSFTGRAGTEAFF; cdr3_nt: TGTGCCAGCAGCTTCACTGGCAGGGCGGGCACTGAAGCTTTCTTT
v_call: TRBV12-3/TRBV12-4; d_call: .; j_call: TRBJ1-2; clone_size: .; cdr3_aa: CVSSTGRRSYGYTF; cdr3_nt: TGTGTCAGCAGTACAGGCAGGCGGTCCTATGGCTACACCTTC
v_call: TRBV29-1; d_call: TRBD1; j_call: TRBJ2-5; clone_size: many; cdr3_aa: CSVTGTGSGTQYF; cdr3_nt: TGCAGCGTTACCGGGACAGGGTCCGGGACCCAGTACTTC
v_call: TRBV12-3/TRBV12-4; d_call: .; j_call: TRBJ1-6; clone_size: .; cdr3_aa: CASSLWGRDNSPLHF; cdr3_nt: TGTGCCAGCAGTTTATGGGGCAGGGATAATTCACCCCTCCACTTT
v_call: TRBV20-1; d_call: .; j_call: TRBJ1-6; clone_size: .; cdr3_aa: CSARVMDQFKDPLHF; cdr3_nt: TGCAGTGCTAGAGTCATGGACCAATTTAAGGACCCCCTCCACTTT
v_call: TRBV15; d_call: .; j_call: TRBJ2-3; clone_size: few; cdr3_aa: CATSRGVTYGNTQYF; cdr3_nt: TGTGCCACCAGCAGAGGGGTAACCTACGGGAATACGCAGTATTTT
v_call: TRBV5-1; d_call: .; j_call: TRBJ2-3; clone_size: .; cdr3_aa: CASSQEGRVADTQYF; cdr3_nt: TGCGCCAGCAGCCAGGAAGGAAGGGTGGCAGATACGCAGTATTTT
v_call: TRBV12-3/TRBV12-4; d_call: TRBD1; j_call: TRBJ1-2; clone_size: many; cdr3_aa: CASSRQGNYGYTF; cdr3_nt: TGTGCCAGCAGTCGACAGGGGAACTATGGCTACACCTTC
v_call: TRBV12-5; d_call: .; j_call: TRBJ2-7; clone_size: .; cdr3_aa: CASGSTETYEQYF; cdr3_nt: TGTGCTAGTGGTTCCACAGAGACCTACGAGCAGTACTTC
v_call: TRBV12-3/TRBV12-4; d_call: TRBD1; j_call: TRBJ2-5; clone_size: few; cdr3_aa: CASSSWTGVGETQYF; cdr3_nt: TGTGCCAGCAGTTCGTGGACAGGGGTTGGGGAGACCCAGTACTTC
v_call: TRBV20-1; d_call: .; j_call: TRBJ2-3; clone_size: .; cdr3_aa: CSARDGSGWAEDTQYF; cdr3_nt: TGCAGTGCTAGAGATGGATCAGGCTGGGCTGAGGATACGCAGTATTTT
v_call: TRBV28; d_call: TRBD2; j_call: TRBJ2-1; clone_size: .; cdr3_aa: CASSFAGGPYNEQFF; cdr3_nt: TGTGCCAGCAGTTTTGCGGGGGGGCCCTACAATGAGCAGTTCTTC
v_call: TRBV28; d_call: .; j_call: TRBJ1-2; clone_size: few; cdr3_aa: CASMVGGEANGYTF; cdr3_nt: TGTGCCAGCATGGTCGGGGGGGAGGCGAATGGCTACACCTTC
v_call: TRBV28; d_call: .; j_call: TRBJ2-1; clone_size: .; cdr3_aa: CASLVEGGPNEQFF; cdr3_nt: TGTGCCAGCCTCGTCGAAGGGGGTCCCAATGAGCAGTTCTTC
v_call: TRBV12-3/TRBV12-4; d_call: TRBD1; j_call: TRBJ1-2; clone_size: .; cdr3_aa: CASRAGTGGFGYTF; cdr3_nt: TGTGCCAGCAGGGCCGGGACAGGGGGCTTTGGCTACACCTTC
v_call: TRBV30; d_call: .; j_call: TRBJ2-1; clone_size: few; cdr3_aa: CAGERGPNSYNEQFF; cdr3_nt: TGTGCCGGGGAAAGGGGTCCCAACTCCTACAATGAGCAGTTCTTC
v_call: TRBV7-8; d_call: .; j_call: TRBJ1-2; clone_size: .; cdr3_aa: CASSLFGPGGDGYTF; cdr3_nt: TGTGCCAGCAGCTTATTCGGGCCCGGAGGAGATGGCTACACCTTC
v_call: TRBV29-1; d_call: .; j_call: TRBJ2-7; clone_size: few; cdr3_aa: CSAAWAGTYNEQYF; cdr3_nt: TGCAGCGCCGCGTGGGCGGGTACCTACAATGAGCAGTACTTC
v_call: TRBV5-1; d_call: TRBD1; j_call: TRBJ2-7; clone_size: many; cdr3_aa: CASSSGQGTYEQYF; cdr3_nt: TGTGCCAGCAGCTCGGGACAGGGGACCTACGAGCAGTACTTC
v_call: TRBV12-5; d_call: TRBD1; j_call: TRBJ2-4; clone_size: .; cdr3_aa: CASGLGQGRWNEQYF; cdr3_nt: TGTGCTAGTGGTTTGGGACAGGGGCGCTGGAATGAGCAGTACTTC
v_call: TRBV7-2; d_call: .; j_call: TRBJ2-3; clone_size: many; cdr3_aa: CASSLVRGTDTQYF; cdr3_nt: TGTGCCAGCAGCTTGGTAAGGGGCACAGATACGCAGTATTTT
v_call: TRBV20-1; d_call: .; j_call: TRBJ2-7; clone_size: few; cdr3_aa: CSARDRGASYEQYF; cdr3_nt: TGCAGTGCTAGAGATCGCGGGGCCTCCTACGAGCAGTACTTC
v_call: TRBV5-6; d_call: .; j_call: TRBJ2-3; clone_size: .; cdr3_aa: CASRASADTQYF; cdr3_nt: TGTGCCAGCAGGGCCTCCGCAGATACGCAGTATTTT
v_call: TRBV28; d_call: TRBD1; j_call: TRBJ1-1; clone_size: .; cdr3_aa: CASSFPDNRGWDTEAFF; cdr3_nt: TGTGCCAGCAGTTTTCCCGATAACAGGGGTTGGGACACTGAAGCTTTCTTT
v_call: TRBV30; d_call: .; j_call: TRBJ1-2; clone_size: .; cdr3_aa: CAWSDGRIYGYTF; cdr3_nt: TGTGCCTGGAGTGATGGACGTATCTATGGCTACACCTTC
v_call: TRBV12-3/TRBV12-4; d_call: TRBD1; j_call: TRBJ1-6; clone_size: .; cdr3_aa: CASSSTGATYNSPLHF; cdr3_nt: TGTGCCAGCAGTTCGACAGGGGCTACCTATAATTCACCCCTCCACTTT
v_call: TRBV7-2; d_call: .; j_call: TRBJ2-1; clone_size: .; cdr3_aa: CASSSGHQEQFF; cdr3_nt: TGTGCCAGCAGCTCCGGACACCAAGAGCAGTTCTTC
v_call: TRBV3-1; d_call: .; j_call: TRBJ2-7; clone_size: .; cdr3_aa: CASSPYPQGSYEQYF; cdr3_nt: TGTGCCAGCAGTCCATATCCCCAGGGGTCCTACGAGCAGTACTTC
v_call: TRBV9; d_call: .; j_call: TRBJ2-6; clone_size: few; cdr3_aa: CASSVGVFPSGANVLTF; cdr3_nt: TGTGCCAGCAGCGTAGGTGTATTCCCCTCTGGGGCCAACGTCCTGACTTTC
v_call: TRBV7-3; d_call: .; j_call: TRBJ2-7; clone_size: .; cdr3_aa: CASSLTGGPMGEQYF; cdr3_nt: TGTGCCAGCAGCTTAACGGGGGGGCCGATGGGCGAGCAGTACTTC
v_call: TRBV29-1; d_call: TRBD1; j_call: TRBJ1-5; clone_size: few; cdr3_aa: CSVNPGQGQPQHF; cdr3_nt: TGCAGCGTTAACCCGGGACAGGGCCAGCCCCAGCATTTT
v_call: TRBV6-5; d_call: TRBD2; j_call: TRBJ2-1; clone_size: few; cdr3_aa: CASSPPGLGGLQFF; cdr3_nt: TGTGCCAGCAGCCCCCCGGGACTAGGGGGTTTGCAGTTCTTC
v_call: TRBV5-1; d_call: .; j_call: TRBJ2-2; clone_size: .; cdr3_aa: CASSPTGPTNTGELFF; cdr3_nt: TGCGCCAGCAGCCCAACAGGACCCACGAACACCGGGGAGCTGTTTTTT
v_call: TRBV13; d_call: .; j_call: TRBJ1-5; clone_size: once; cdr3_aa: CASSEGRRANQPQHF; cdr3_nt: TGTGCCAGCAGCGAAGGTCGTCGGGCGAATCAGCCCCAGCATTTT
v_call: TRBV28; d_call: .; j_call: TRBJ2-2; clone_size: .; cdr3_aa: CASDRGGNTGELFF; cdr3_nt: TGTGCCAGCGACCGGGGAGGGAACACCGGGGAGCTGTTTTTT
v_call: TRBV30; d_call: .; j_call: TRBJ1-5; clone_size: few; cdr3_aa: CAWSVFGDQPQHF; cdr3_nt: TGTGCCTGGAGTGTATTCGGGGATCAGCCCCAGCATTTT
v_call: TRBV20-1; d_call: .; j_call: TRBJ2-7; clone_size: few; cdr3_aa: CSASLVYEQYF; cdr3_nt: TGCAGTGCTAGTTTAGTATACGAGCAGTACTTC
v_call: TRBV29-1; d_call: TRBD1; j_call: TRBJ1-2; clone_size: few; cdr3_aa: CSVRTGGLYGYTF; cdr3_nt: TGCAGCGTTAGGACAGGGGGCCTCTATGGCTACACCTTC
v_call: TRBV7-2; d_call: .; j_call: TRBJ2-4; clone_size: few; cdr3_aa: CASSLRPSEGGDIQYF; cdr3_nt: TGTGCCAGCAGCTTACGGCCATCGGAGGGTGGGGACATTCAGTACTTC
v_call: TRBV6-2/TRBV6-3; d_call: TRBD2; j_call: TRBJ2-1; clone_size: .; cdr3_aa: CASSDGLAGPNEQFF; cdr3_nt: TGTGCCAGCAGTGACGGACTAGCGGGACCCAATGAGCAGTTCTTC
v_call: TRBV29-1; d_call: .; j_call: TRBJ2-7; clone_size: .; cdr3_aa: CSVSGTCGPYEQYF; cdr3_nt: TGCAGCGTTAGTGGGACTTGCGGCCCCTACGAGCAGTACTTC
v_call: TRBV28; d_call: TRBD2; j_call: TRBJ2-3; clone_size: .; cdr3_aa: CASSSVIHGTRDADTQYF; cdr3_nt: TGTGCCAGCAGTTCCGTAATCCATGGGACTAGAGACGCAGATACGCAGTATTTT
v_call: TRBV5-1; d_call: .; j_call: TRBJ1-3; clone_size: .; cdr3_aa: CASSLADLSSGNTIYF; cdr3_nt: TGCGCCAGCAGCTTGGCGGATCTGAGCTCTGGAAACACCATATATTTT
v_call: TRBV7-2; d_call: .; j_call: TRBJ1-1; clone_size: .; cdr3_aa: CASGRIRSMNTEAFF; cdr3_nt: TGTGCCAGCGGCCGAATCAGGTCCATGAACACTGAAGCTTTCTTT